The 19 T cell receptor beta chains below all came from one sample that was sequenced in a study of T cells in women clearing cervical HPV infection. Clones were sequenced by immunoSEQ multiplex PCR, and TCRdb holds only the in-frame ones, with some missing. This table holds 30,000 or so clones. The sequenced sample was blood buffy coat. These receptors were taken from a woman between 18 and 70 years old with a cervical HPV16 infection that either progressed to CIN3+ or cleared (not recorded which).

Worth noting for this clone: Sequencing ends 3 residues short of the CDR3 end; the germline J gene provides the rest. V gene TRBV30 combines with J gene TRBJ1-6; D may be TRBD1 (5 bases). Germline CDR1 reads GTSNPN; CDR2 reads SVGIG (reference sequence). V was clipped by 3 bases and J by 6 bases, with 21 bases between them. The length of the CDR3 is 17 residues. CDR3 in amino acids: CAWSLPVRGFTNSPLHF. The CDR3 DNA, read in part, is TGTGCCTGGAGCCTCCCAGTAAGGGGCTTCACTAATTCACCC.

Comment on this clone: The CDR3 end falls 3 residues outside the read, so it is completed with the germline J gene. V and J are TRBV7-2 and TRBJ2-5, with 9 bases aligning to TRBD1. The germline CDR1 and CDR2 sequences are SGHTA and FQGNSA. J gave up 4 bases and V 5 bases, and 8 bases lay outside the gene matches. CDR3 size: 15 residues. CDR3 DNA (partial): TGTGCCAGCAGCCCGTTGGGACAGGGAGGAGAGACC. This sequence encodes CASSPLGQGGET. The entire CDR3 reads CASSPLGQGGETQYF.

A remark on this clone: At one boundary the junction diverges from the germline segment, which might be a read error. This same CDR3 is encoded by further DNA sequences in the sample. CDR3 amino acids: CASTPRDRRNSPLHF. CDR3 DNA (partial): TGTGCCAGTACCCCCCGGGACAGAAGAAATTCGCCC. This sequence joins TRBV19 and TRBJ1-6; 7 bases align to TRBD1. The sequence runs out 3 residues before the end of the CDR3; the remainder is reconstructed from the germline J gene. Germline CDR1 reads LNHDA; CDR2 reads SQIVND (reference sequence). This CDR3 has 15 amino acids. Full variable domain (missing parts from reference TRBV19 and TRBJ1-6): DGGITQSPKYLFRKEGQNVTLSCEQNLNHDAMYWYRQDPGQGLRLIYYSQIVNDFQKGDIAEGYSVSREKKESFPLTVTSAQKNPTAFYLCASTPRDRRNSPLHFGNGTRLTVT.

About this clone itself: The sequence runs out 3 residues before the end of the CDR3; the remainder is reconstructed from the germline J gene. The genes are TRBV18 and TRBJ2-1, with 10 bases identical to TRBD2. With 2 bases clipped from V and 9 bases from J, the junction kept 7 bases outside the gene matches. Germline-derived CDR1 and CDR2 are KGHSH and LQKENI. CDR3 length: 15 residues. The CDR3 bases that were read are TGTGCCAGCTCACCAGGGAGCGGGAGGGCCAGTGAG. Its protein product is CASSPGSGRASE. The whole CDR3 sequence is CASSPGSGRASEQFF.

As to this clone: The CDR3 is cut off 3 residues early in the read; its end comes from the germline J gene. This chain links TRBV6-1 with TRBJ1-2; D is unresolved. V gave up 2 bases and J gave up 1 base, with 5 bases separating them. CDR3 size: 13 residues. Germline V CDR1 and CDR2: MNHNS, SASEGT. The CDR3 DNA, read in part, is TGTGCCAGCAGTGAACAGCGTAACTATGGC. Its translation: CASSEQRNYG. The entire CDR3 protein reads CASSEQRNYGYTF.

About this clone: Read sequence stops 3 residues before the CDR3 end, and the germline J gene provides the missing end. The chain combines TRBV4-2 with TRBJ2-3; possible D gene TRBD2, 5 bases. The germline gives CDR1 LGHNA, CDR2 YNFKEQ. The germline V and J ends were trimmed by 0 bases and 0 bases, with 10 bases remaining between them. CDR3 length: 16 amino acids. This CDR3 is CASSQERGGSTDTQYF. CDR3 DNA (partial): TGTGCCAGCAGCCAAGAACGCGGCGGGAGCACAGATACG.

Comment on this clone: Read sequence stops 3 residues before the CDR3 end, and the germline J gene provides the missing end. The rearrangement uses TRBV13 and TRBJ1-4, with no clear D. The V and J ends lost 5 bases and 5 bases respectively, with 12 bases between them. Germline CDR1 reads PRHDT; CDR2 reads FYEKMQ (reference sequence). This CDR3 has 14 residues. Incomplete CDR3 DNA: TGTGCCAGCAGCACCCGACTAGAAAATGAAAAA. Its translation: CASSTRLENEK. The full CDR3 reads CASSTRLENEKLFF.

A remark on this clone: Read sequence stops 3 residues before the CDR3 end, and the germline J gene provides the missing end. The chain joins TRBV5-6 to TRBJ2-1; tentatively, D is TRBD1 (6 bases). Germline CDR1 reads SGHDT; CDR2 reads YYEEEE. The CDR3 contains 14 residues. Trimming stripped 7 bases from V and 4 bases from J, with 15 bases between. CDR3 in amino acids: CASENLGGYNEQFF. CDR3 DNA, as far as it was read: TGTGCCAGCGAGAATTTAGGGGGTTACAATGAG.

In the case of this clone: Coverage ceases 3 residues before the CDR3 finishes, and the germline J gene fills in the end. V gene TRBV29-1 combines with J gene TRBJ1-2, with TRBD1 matching over 7 bases. Unmatched junction bases numbered 5, after V lost 6 bases and J lost 1 base. Germline CDR1 is SQVTM and CDR2 is ANQGSEA. The CDR3 is 13 amino acids. The sequenced CDR3 bases are TGCAGCGTAGACAGGGAGTATAACTATGGC. Its translation: CSVDREYNYG. The entire CDR3 is CSVDREYNYGYTF.

With respect to this clone: The read gets to within 3 residues of the CDR3 end, and the germline J gene fills in the rest. This sequence joins TRBV6-2 or TRBV6-3 and TRBJ2-7, with a possible D match to TRBD1 (6 bases). The CDR3 is made up of 15 amino acids. Germline V lookup: CDR1 MNHEY, CDR2 SVGEGT. Trimming removed 3 bases from V and 2 bases from J, with 14 bases in between. The CDR3 loop is CASSYRVTGTYEQYF. CDR3 bases read: TGTGCCAGCAGTTATAGGGTGACAGGCACCTACGAG.

The CDR3 region is CASSTGQGYGYTF. The covered CDR3 bases are TGTGCCAGCAGCACCGGACAGGGGTATGGC. The chain is built from TRBV2 and TRBJ1-2, with 9 bases that match TRBD1. The read falls 3 residues short of the CDR3 end, and the missing part is taken from the germline J gene. V gave up 6 bases and J gave up 5 bases; unmatched junction bases: 4. The CDR3 runs 13 residues. Germline V gene data show CDR1 as SNHLY and CDR2 as FYNNEI.

Comments on this clone: The observed sequence ends 3 residues before the CDR3 terminus, with the missing tail filled in from the germline J gene. The chain carries TRBV10-3 and TRBJ2-3; 14 bases align to TRBD2. The CDR3 is 15 residues long. The V gene end was trimmed by 2 bases and the J gene end by 5 bases; junction bases not matched to a gene: 0. Germline V gene data show CDR1 as ENHRY and CDR2 as SYGVKD. Incomplete CDR3 DNA: TGTGCCATCAGTGAGGGGACTAGCGGGAGAGATACG. Amino acid sequence: CAISEGTSGRDT. The full CDR3 sequence reads CAISEGTSGRDTQYF.

With regard to this clone: The CDR3 extends 3 residues past the end of the read, so its final part is completed from the germline J gene. The genes are TRBV30 and TRBJ2-1; 8 bases align to TRBD2. Germline loops: CDR1 GTSNPN, CDR2 SVGIG (reference sequence). The CDR3 length is 13 residues. The trim removed 3 bases at V and 6 bases at J, leaving 4 bases unmatched. The CDR3 reads CAWRGAGVNEQFF. Incomplete CDR3 DNA: TGTGCCTGGAGAGGAGCGGGAGTCAATGAG.

To note about this clone: The sequence runs out 3 residues before the end of the CDR3; the remainder is reconstructed from the germline J gene. The chain is built from TRBV19 and TRBJ2-2; 7 positions match TRBD2. CDR1 and CDR2 (germline): LNHDA, SQIVND (reference sequence). The CDR3 is made up of 21 amino acids. The CDR3 bases that were read are TGTGCCAGTAGTATACGGCCGCGCGGGAGCGGTTTTTCGTCGTCGGATTCACCG. Translating gives CASSIRPRGSGFSSSDSP. The CDR3 as a whole reads CASSIRPRGSGFSSSDSPLFF.

In the case of this clone: The read terminates 3 residues before the CDR3 end, so the remaining end is supplied by the germline J gene. This rearrangement joins TRBV6-2 or TRBV6-3 to TRBJ2-3; D possibly corresponds to TRBD2 (6 bases). The CDR3 totals 15 residues. Per the germline V gene, CDR1 is MNHEY and CDR2 is SVGEGT. The V end was cut by 2 bases, the J end by 1 base, with 10 bases between. The part of the CDR3 DNA that was read is TGTGCCAGCAGTTACGGGACTTTAGGCACAGATACG. Residues: CASSYGTLGTDT. The full CDR3 sequence reads CASSYGTLGTDTQYF.

A note on this clone: The read halts 3 residues ahead of the CDR3 end, with the missing end drawn from the germline J gene. V gene TRBV29-1 combines with J gene TRBJ2-7, with 13 nucleotides matching TRBD2. This CDR3 is built from 14 residues. Losses at the gene ends were 5 bases for V and 2 bases for J; bases not matched to a gene: 3. The germline V gene encodes CDR1 SQVTM and CDR2 ANQGSEA. The CDR3 here is CSVILAGGPYEQYF. The DNA read from the CDR3 is TGCAGCGTTATACTAGCGGGAGGGCCCTACGAG.

As concerns this clone: Read sequence stops 3 residues before the CDR3 end, and the germline J gene provides the missing end. The chain uses TRBV11-1 and TRBJ1-2, with TRBD1 matching 7 bases. The trim removed 5 bases at V and 1 base at J, leaving 4 bases unmatched. CDR3 length equals 14 residues. Germline V lookup: CDR1 SGHAT, CDR2 FQDESV (reference sequence). This CDR3 is CASSGTASNYGYTF. CDR3 bases read: TGTGCCAGCAGCGGGACAGCCAGTAACTATGGC. The entire variable domain, with the rest obtained from reference TRBV11-1 and TRBJ1-2, is as follows: EAEVAQSPRYKITEKSQAVAFWCDPISGHATLYWYRQILGQGPELLVQFQDESVVDDSQLPKDRFSAERLKGVDSTLKIQPAELGDSAMYLCASSGTASNYGYTFGSGTRLTVV.

Details on this clone: The read terminates 3 residues ahead of where the CDR3 ends, so the germline J gene completes it. The chain employs TRBV15 and TRBJ2-7, with TRBD2 matching 7 bases. Germline-derived CDR1 and CDR2 are LNHNV and YYDKDF (reference sequence). The ends lost 6 bases at V and 6 bases at J; junction bases unmatched: 8. CDR3 length: 13 amino acids. CDR3 DNA, as far as it was read: TGTGCCACCAGATCGTCTAGCGGACTCGAG. Amino acids: CATRSSSGLE. From start to end, the CDR3 is CATRSSSGLEQYF.

A note on this clone: The observed sequence ends 3 residues before the CDR3 terminus, with the missing tail filled in from the germline J gene. The rearrangement links TRBV6-9 to TRBJ2-3; possibly TRBD1 for D (6 bases). CDR1 MNHGY and CDR2 SVAAGI come from the germline V gene. There are 16 residues in the CDR3. V lost 0 bases and J lost 2, with 12 bases in between. The CDR3 bases that were read are TGTGCCAGCAGTTATTCGTACAGGGCCCACACAGATACG. It encodes CASSYSYRAHTDT. Given in full, the CDR3 is CASSYSYRAHTDTQYF.